This T cell receptor (beta chain) emerged from a study of T cells of healthy individuals. Trimming removed 6 bases at V and 2 bases at J, with 17 bases between. From germline, CDR1 is SGHVS and CDR2 FNYEAQ. The CDR3 has 15 amino acids. MiXCR, applied by TCRdb to the 5' RACE reads, yields one record per CDR3 protein. The sample consists of about 96,000 distinct CDR3 sequences, approximately 15% of them appearing once. The chain is built from TRBV7-6 and TRBJ2-7; D might be TRBD1 (5 bases). This TCR was recovered from a human donor in good health. The CDR3 sequence: CASSPQGVGTYEQYF. The CDR3 DNA is TGTGCCAGCAGTCCCCAAGGGGTTGGTACCTACGAGCAGTACTTC.